This T cell receptor beta chain emerged from a study of blood T cell repertoires in COVID-19. Across the study: COVID-19 samples from acute and convalescent phases originated in the United States, Italy and Spain.

TCRdb's copy holds only in-frame clones and misses some; the assay was immunoSEQ multiplex PCR. The sample has tens of thousands of clones, about four fifths seen once. Germline CDR1 reads MNHEY; CDR2 reads SVGAGI. V lost 7 bases to trimming and J lost 3 bases, with 13 bases between them. This CDR3 contains 15 residues. This clone was seen only once. The gene calls are TRBV6-5 and TRBJ1-6; D is ambiguous. This receptor was obtained from a man aged 50-60 years with acute or convalescent COVID-19. Material for sequencing was peripheral blood. CDR3 sequence (DNA): TGTGCCAGCAAGGCGGGTGTGTTCTATAATTCACCCCTCCACTTT. Its translation: CASKAGVFYNSPLHF.